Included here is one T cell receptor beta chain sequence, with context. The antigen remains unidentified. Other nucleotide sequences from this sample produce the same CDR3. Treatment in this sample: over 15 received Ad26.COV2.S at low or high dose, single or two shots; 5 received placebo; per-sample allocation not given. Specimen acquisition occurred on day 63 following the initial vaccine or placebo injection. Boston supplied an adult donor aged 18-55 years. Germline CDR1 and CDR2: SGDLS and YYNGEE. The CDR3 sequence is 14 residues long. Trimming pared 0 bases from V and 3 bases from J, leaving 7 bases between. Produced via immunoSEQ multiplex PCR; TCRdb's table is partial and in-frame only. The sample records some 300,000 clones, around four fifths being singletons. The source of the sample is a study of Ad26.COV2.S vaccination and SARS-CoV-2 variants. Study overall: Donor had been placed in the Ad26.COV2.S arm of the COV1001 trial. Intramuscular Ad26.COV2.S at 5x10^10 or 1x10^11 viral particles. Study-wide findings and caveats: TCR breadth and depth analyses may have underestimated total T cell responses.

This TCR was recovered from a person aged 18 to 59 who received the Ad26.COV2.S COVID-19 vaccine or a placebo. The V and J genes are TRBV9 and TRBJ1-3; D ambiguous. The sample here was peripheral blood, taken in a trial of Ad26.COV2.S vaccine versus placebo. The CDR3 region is CASSVEGSGNTIYF. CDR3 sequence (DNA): TGTGCCAGCAGCGTAGAGGGTAGTGGAAACACCATATATTTT. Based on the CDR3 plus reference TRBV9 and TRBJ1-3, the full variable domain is DSGVTQTPKHLITATGQRVTLRCSPRSGDLSVYWYQQSLDQGLQFLIQYYNGEERAKGNILERFSAQQFPDLHSELNLSSLELGDSALYFCASSVEGSGNTIYFGEGSWLTVV.